This TCR beta chain came from a study of blood T cell repertoires in COVID-19. Study overall: Spain, Italy and the United States supplied samples that represented acute and convalescent COVID-19. Sources were T cells, B-cell-depleted T cells, or PBMCs; the material itself was cDNA or gDNA.

CDR1 and CDR2 (germline): SGHVS, FNYEAQ. This CDR3 region has 13 residues. V shed 2 bases and J shed 8 bases, with 10 bases lying between them. Seattle enrolled patients during active infection and tracked them longitudinally. In the authors' methods: How many nucleated cells were present was estimated from reference gene primer amplification. The table came from immunoSEQ multiplex PCR; TCRdb's copy has only in-frame clones and leaves some out. For V, J and clone size, that table is used; D and trimming come from the DNA. The sample contains under 350,000 clones, approximately 89% of which appear only once.

The chain combines TRBV7-6 with TRBJ2-1; possible D gene TRBD2, 5 bases. Sample: peripheral blood. This receptor was identified in a woman in her twenties or thirties with COVID-19, enrolled during active disease. CDR3 nucleotides: TGTGCCAGCAGCTTAAACAGCGGCGATGAGCAGTTCTTC. Its translation is CASSLNSGDEQFF.